This T cell receptor beta chain stems from a study of beta chain features in type 1 diabetes (dated by TCRdb to 2016 to 2019). Background for the entire study: Mean age, gender distribution, total cell number and subset yield did not differ between patients and healthy donors. Across all samples, approximately 100 million sorted cells were examined, and cell number per subset correlated strongly with RNA yield. The study compared TCRB repertoires of sorted circulating CD4+ T cell subsets between recently diagnosed type 1 diabetes patients and matched healthy donors. Whereas all 30 or so donors provided naive and central memory subsets, regulatory and stem cell-like memory subsets were isolated from just 8 patients and about eight healthy donors. The investigation overall reported the following: Shorter templates might be favored by PCR, yet because patient and control samples were amplified and corrected together, any such skew would affect both groups equally. Because cDNA was sequenced instead of genomic DNA, highly expressing activated cells could be over-represented, though the groups showed no difference in activation or CD3 levels. In all four CD4+ subsets, TCRB CDR3 length was moderately but significantly shorter in type 1 diabetes patients. Naive, central memory and regulatory TCRB repertoires appeared more similar among patients than among healthy donors. Because the HLA sub-analyses included only small numbers of individuals, any influence of HLA type on TCRB rearrangement was left unresolved. Patients with type 1 diabetes made fewer insertions and deleted more nucleotides at VDJ recombination sites, implying thymic rearrangement abnormalities.

The High Capacity cDNA Reverse Transcription Kit was used to reverse transcribe all of the isolated RNA, meaning that expressed TCRB transcripts were what got sequenced. Deep immunoSEQ sequencing was applied to naive, central memory and regulatory T cell samples, giving an average of roughly 3.5 million total reads per sample. Sorted cells were lysed in RLT buffer, and RNA was extracted using DNase-treated RNeasy Micro or Mini kits according to cell number. To prevent cross-contamination, every cell subset was processed on its own, while patient and healthy donor samples were processed together. The immunoSEQ multiplex PCR was used to amplify TCRB sequences from cDNA, generating 87-bp fragments that spanned the CDR3 region. Sequencing of the amplicons was done on the Illumina HiSeq platform. Per the authors' processing: PCR bias was computationally corrected using synthetic template baselines, reads within Hamming distance 2 were collapsed, and singletons that could not be merged were discarded. Reads were aligned against IMGT so that V, D and J genes, CDR3 length and insertions or deletions at six rearrangement sites could be assigned. Within each subset, clonotype counts were normalized to sorted cell number, after which true diversity and Gini coefficients were computed with the tcR R package. The overlap coefficient, calculated on TCRB nucleotide sequences, was used to measure repertoire sharing. Out-of-frame TCRB sequences from naive cells were analyzed as a proxy for the pre-selection repertoire. Held by TCRdb, this immuneACCESS table contains in-frame sequences only and omits some clones. Under half of the omission traces to an unresolved V gene where checked; the cause of the rest is unknown. V and J calls and clone size are as listed in that table; D and trimming were resolved from the DNA. The sample table contains under 300,000 clones; only one count was recorded for roughly 14% of them. About 0.018% of the sample belongs to the ten largest clones.

In its sample, this clone was seen a few times. The antigen it recognizes is unknown. Within one base of it there is no much larger clone, and no base qualities were kept. From each donor, a single peripheral blood sample of around 120 mL on average was drawn into heparinised tubes. Naive, central memory, regulatory and stem cell-like memory CD4+ T cells were sorted on a BD FACSAria II using a panel including CD45RO, CCR7, CD25, CD127, CD95 and CD27. Every sorted population had a purity above 95%. Right away, PBMCs were isolated by Lymphoprep density gradient centrifugation and were stained directly, with no culture step. Samples were stained and sorted in pairs, with one healthy donor and one patient per experiment, so that batch effects were minimized. V sheds 10 bases and J sheds 4 bases, leaving 14 bases between their ends. The germline V gene specifies SNHLY as CDR1 and FYNNEI as CDR2. The CDR3 sequence holds 12 residues, the cysteine and phenylalanine included. The sequence is cut down to CDR3 DNA, 36 bases in frame from base 1.

The chain is assembled from TRBV2 and TRBJ2-7; perhaps TRBD1 is the D gene, with 6 bases matching. The receptor comes from a young man with type 1 diabetes. The source material was naive CD4+ T cells from blood. This specimen's cell subset or site label, interpreted: true naive CD4+ T cells. DNA sequence: TGTGCCACCGGGTCTACAGGGTACGAGCAGTACTTC. It translates as CATGSTGYEQYF.